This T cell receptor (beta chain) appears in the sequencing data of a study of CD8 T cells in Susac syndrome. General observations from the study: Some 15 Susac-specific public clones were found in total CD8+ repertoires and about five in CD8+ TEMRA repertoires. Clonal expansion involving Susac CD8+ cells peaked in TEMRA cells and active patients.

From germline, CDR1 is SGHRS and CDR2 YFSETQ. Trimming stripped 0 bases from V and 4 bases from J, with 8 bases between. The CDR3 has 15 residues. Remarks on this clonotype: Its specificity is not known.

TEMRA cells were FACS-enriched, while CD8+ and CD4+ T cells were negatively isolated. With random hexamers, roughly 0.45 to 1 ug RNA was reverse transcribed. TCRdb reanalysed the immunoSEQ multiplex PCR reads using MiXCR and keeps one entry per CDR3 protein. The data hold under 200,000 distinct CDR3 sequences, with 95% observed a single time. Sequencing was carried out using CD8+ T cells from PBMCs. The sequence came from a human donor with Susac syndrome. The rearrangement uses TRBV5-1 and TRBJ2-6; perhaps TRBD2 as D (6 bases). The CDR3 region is CASSLAGEGANVLTF. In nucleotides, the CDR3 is TGCGCCAGCAGCTTGGCGGGGGAAGGGGCCAACGTCCTGACTTTC.